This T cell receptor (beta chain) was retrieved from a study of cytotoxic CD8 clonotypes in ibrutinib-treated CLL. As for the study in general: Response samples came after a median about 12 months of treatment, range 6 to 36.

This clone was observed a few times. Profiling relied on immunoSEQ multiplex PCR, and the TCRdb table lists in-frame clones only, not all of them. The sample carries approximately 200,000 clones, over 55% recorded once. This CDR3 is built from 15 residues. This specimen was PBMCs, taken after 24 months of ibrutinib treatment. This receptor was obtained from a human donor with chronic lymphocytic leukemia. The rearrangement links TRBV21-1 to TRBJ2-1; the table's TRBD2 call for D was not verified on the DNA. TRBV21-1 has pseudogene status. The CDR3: CASKGTSGTYNEQFF. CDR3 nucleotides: TGTGCCAGCAAAGGGACTAGCGGGACCTACAATGAGCAGTTCTTC.